This TCR beta chain was found in a study of CD8 T cells in ankylosing spondylitis. Libraries for TCR beta were made by quantitative 5'-RACE with molecular barcodes. TCRdb passed the 5' RACE reads through MiXCR, listing each CDR3 protein once. The sample lists 150,000 to 200,000 distinct CDR3 sequences, about 18% occurring once. This clonotype occurred a few times. The sample taken for sequencing was blood, either unsorted or a sorted T cell fraction (not recorded which). This receptor was identified in a male donor aged 5-29 years with ankylosing spondylitis or in good health (not recorded which).

CDR3 sequence (DNA): TGTGCCAGCAGTGGACTAGCGGGAGCAGATACGCAGTATTTT. This translates into CASSGLAGADTQYF. The V call is TRBV2, the J call TRBJ2-3, with 12 bases identical to TRBD2. Germline assignment: CDR1 SNHLY and CDR2 FYNNEI. This CDR3 has 14 amino acids. The J segment lost 4 bases and the V segment lost 4 bases, leaving 0 bases of the junction unmatched. The full variable domain, with the rest looked up from reference TRBV2 and TRBJ2-3, is EPEVTQTPSHQVTQMGQEVILRCVPISNHLYFYWYRQILGQKVEFLVSFYNNEISEKSEIFDDQFSVERPDGSNFTLKIRSTKLEDSAMYFCASSGLAGADTQYFGPGTRLTVL.